This T cell receptor (beta chain) was sequenced in a study of blood T cell repertoires in COVID-19. Deletions cut 7 bases from V and 1 base from J, with 19 bases between. Per germline, CDR1 MGHDK and CDR2 SYGVNS. The CDR3 extends over 16 amino acids. Original data processing: The authors estimated nucleated cell counts from reference gene primer amplification. This table comes from immunoSEQ multiplex PCR, and its TCRdb copy is limited to in-frame clones, with some not included. The V and J calls and clone size were taken over from that table, and D and trimming were inferred from the DNA. The sample includes around 280,000 clones, 85% of them seen just once.

Sequenced material: peripheral blood. This chain links TRBV25-1 with TRBJ1-2; D possibly corresponds to TRBD1 (5 bases). This receptor was obtained from a woman aged 45-60 years with active or convalescent COVID-19. The CDR3 region has the DNA TGTGCCAGCAAAGGGCGCGGGGCGCTTTTTAACTATGGCTACACCTTC. The encoded protein is CASKGRGALFNYGYTF.